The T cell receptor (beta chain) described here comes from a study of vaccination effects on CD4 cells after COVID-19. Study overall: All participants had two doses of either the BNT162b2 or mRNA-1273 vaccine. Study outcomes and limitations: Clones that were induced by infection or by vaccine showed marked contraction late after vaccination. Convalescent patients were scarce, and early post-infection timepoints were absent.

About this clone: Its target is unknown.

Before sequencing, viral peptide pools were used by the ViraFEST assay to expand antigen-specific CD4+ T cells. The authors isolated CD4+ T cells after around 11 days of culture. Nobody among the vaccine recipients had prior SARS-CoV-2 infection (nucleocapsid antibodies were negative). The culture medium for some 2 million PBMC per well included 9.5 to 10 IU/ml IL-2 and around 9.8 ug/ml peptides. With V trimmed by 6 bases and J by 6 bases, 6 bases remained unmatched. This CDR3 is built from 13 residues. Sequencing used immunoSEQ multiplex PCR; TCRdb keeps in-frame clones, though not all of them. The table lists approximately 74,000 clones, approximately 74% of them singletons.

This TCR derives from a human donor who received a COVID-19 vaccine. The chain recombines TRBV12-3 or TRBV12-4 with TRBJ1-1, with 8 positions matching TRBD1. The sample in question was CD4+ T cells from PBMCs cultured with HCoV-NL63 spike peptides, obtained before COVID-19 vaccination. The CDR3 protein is CASRDRANSEAFF. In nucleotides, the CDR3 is TGTGCCAGCAGGGACAGGGCAAATTCTGAAGCTTTCTTT.